A single sample is the source of the 32 T cell receptor beta chains below, sequenced in a study of T-cell memory formation after mild COVID-19. Each CDR3 protein is one row after TCRdb ran MiXCR on the 5' RACE reads. Among some 350,000 distinct CDR3 sequences, 10% to 15% were seen once, and the ten largest hold about 22%. Material for sequencing was PBMCs or a T cell subset sorted from them (not recorded which). All receptors derive from a young man who had mild COVID-19 (a few samples of this study predate the infection). Cell type and time point are not known.

V is TRBV7-6 and J is TRBJ2-7, with TRBD1 identical over 10 bases. Germline CDR1 SGHVS, CDR2 FNYEAQ. Trimming cost V 1 base and J 3 bases; bases outside gene matches: 6. The CDR3 spans 16 residues. The CDR3 nucleotides read TGTGCCAGCAGCTTAGGATCCGGGACAGGGGTCTACGAGCAGTACTTC. Its translation is CASSLGSGTGVYEQYF.

This clonotype has a count of ten or more. V gene TRBV10-3 combines with J gene TRBJ1-5; 12 nucleotides align to TRBD1. Germline-derived CDR1 and CDR2 are ENHRY and SYGVKD. The ends lost 7 bases at V and 4 bases at J; junction bases unmatched: 2. The CDR3 has 14 residues. This CDR3 is CAIKGQGANQPQHF. Here the CDR3 DNA reads TGTGCCATCAAGGGACAGGGGGCTAATCAGCCCCAGCATTTT.

This clonotype has just a few counts. The chain has TRBV7-2 and TRBJ2-1; no reliable D call. The CDR3 spans 16 residues. V was shortened by 5 bases and J by 5 bases, with 19 bases between the two germline ends. In germline, CDR1 is SGHTA, CDR2 FQGNSA. CDR3: CASSLDPFRTDNEQFF. DNA of the CDR3: TGTGCCAGCAGCCTCGACCCCTTCCGTACTGACAATGAGCAGTTCTTC.

The rearrangement links TRBV23-1 to TRBJ1-6; D ambiguous. TRBV23-1 qualifies as an ORF whose function is uncertain. Trimming took 2 bases from V and 5 from J, leaving 4 bases between them. CDR3 length: 13 amino acids. CDR3 sequence reads: CASSQRDNSPLHF. CDR3 bases: TGCGCCAGCAGTCAAAGGGATAATTCACCCCTCCACTTT.

This clonotype was recorded a few times. The gene calls are TRBV29-1 and TRBJ2-3, with TRBD1 identical over 10 bases. The germline V gene encodes CDR1 SQVTM and CDR2 ANQGSEA. This CDR3 is built from 14 residues. The J segment lost 6 bases and the V segment lost 2 bases, leaving 5 bases of the junction unmatched. The CDR3: CSVELEDRGDTQYF. The CDR3 bases are TGCAGCGTTGAATTAGAGGACAGGGGGGATACGCAGTATTTT.

This clonotype was observed many times. The rearrangement uses TRBV12-3 or TRBV12-4 and TRBJ2-1, with 7 bases fitting TRBD2. Unmatched junction bases numbered 8, after V lost 7 bases and J lost 5 bases. This CDR3 region has 14 residues. Written as DNA, the CDR3 is TGTGCCAGCATCGCCGGGACTACCAACAATGAGCAGTTCTTC. It encodes CASIAGTTNNEQFF.

The rearrangement joins TRBV6-2 or TRBV6-3 to TRBJ2-1; 9 bases agree with TRBD2. Germline-derived CDR1 and CDR2 are MNHEY and SVGEGT. The CDR3 sequence is 15 residues long. Trimming cost V 6 bases and J 5 bases; bases outside gene matches: 8. The DNA of the CDR3 is TGTGCCAGCAGCCCGGGGGCGGGGGGGCACAATGAGCAGTTCTTC. It is translated as CASSPGAGGHNEQFF.

The table lists this clonotype with a few counts. The genes are TRBV18 and TRBJ2-1, with D tentatively TRBD2 (5 bases). With 2 bases removed from V and 4 bases from J, the gap between germline ends came to 15 bases. The CDR3 runs 16 residues. Per germline, CDR1 KGHSH and CDR2 LQKENI. As DNA, the CDR3 is TGTGCCAGCTCACCAGCTACTAGGGAGTATTACAATGAGCAGTTCTTC. Amino acid sequence: CASSPATREYYNEQFF.

The V gene is TRBV9, the J gene TRBJ2-1, with 13 bases that match TRBD2. This CDR3 has 18 residues. In germline, CDR1 is SGDLS, CDR2 YYNGEE. Germline trimming cut 4 bases from V and 0 bases from J; bases unmatched to any gene: 7. The CDR3 DNA follows: TGTGCCAGCAGCCCTCAGACTAGCGGGGGGCACTCCTACAATGAGCAGTTCTTC. Translated, it gives CASSPQTSGGHSYNEQFF.

The chain has TRBV27 and TRBJ1-2, with a tentative D call TRBD1 (6 bases). Germline loops: CDR1 MNHEY, CDR2 SMNVEV (reference sequence). Trimming stripped 4 bases from V and 6 bases from J, with 18 bases between. This CDR3 has 15 residues. In DNA form, the CDR3 reads TGTGCCAGCAGTTATCTGGACAGTCCCAGGAATGGCTACACCTTC. Its protein product is CASSYLDSPRNGYTF.

The J gene is TRBJ1-5, the V gene TRBV5-6; the D gene is possibly TRBD1 (5 bases). The CDR3 covers 15 residues. V lost 1 base and J lost 0, with 8 bases in between. The germline CDR1 and CDR2 sequences are SGHDT and YYEEEE. As DNA, the CDR3 is TGTGCCAGCAGCTTGAGGGGATCTAGCAATCAGCCCCAGCATTTT. The encoded protein is CASSLRGSSNQPQHF. The complete variable domain, with remaining parts taken from reference TRBV5-6 and TRBJ1-5, reads DAGVTQSPTHLIKTRGQQVTLRCSPKSGHDTVSWYQQALGQGPQFIFQYYEEEERQRGNFPDRFSGHQFPNYSSELNVNALLLGDSALYLCASSLRGSSNQPQHFGDGTRLSIL.

This clonotype has only a few counts. The rearrangement links TRBV7-8 to TRBJ2-4; tentatively, D is TRBD1 (6 bases). With 5 bases removed from V and 3 bases from J, the gap between germline ends came to 14 bases. The CDR3 contains 15 residues. Germline lookup yields CDR1 SGHVS and CDR2 FQNEAQ. The CDR3 is CASSLTDSFKNIQYF. As DNA, the CDR3 is TGTGCCAGCAGCCTAACGGACAGTTTCAAAAACATTCAGTACTTC.

In DNA, the CDR3 is TGTGCCAGCAGCCTCCCGGAGGGGGCAGGCTATGGCTACACCTTC. Translation: CASSLPEGAGYGYTF. V usage is TRBV5-5 and J usage is TRBJ1-2; TRBD1 agrees at 7 bases. The CDR3 length is 15 residues. Germline CDR1 and CDR2: SGHKS and YYEKEE (reference sequence). The ends lost 4 bases at V and 4 bases at J; junction bases unmatched: 10. Filled out from reference TRBV5-5 and TRBJ1-2, the complete variable domain reads DAGVTQSPTHLIKTRGQQVTLRCSPISGHKSVSWYQQVLGQGPQFIFQYYEKEERGRGNFPDRFSARQFPNYSSELNVNALLLGDSALYLCASSLPEGAGYGYTFGSGTRLTVV.

This clonotype has more than one count but fewer than ten. The gene calls are TRBV5-6 and TRBJ2-7; D gene unclear. Trimming removed 4 bases at V and 2 bases at J, with 16 bases between. The germline gives CDR1 SGHDT, CDR2 YYEEEE. The CDR3 sequence is 15 residues long. CDR3 bases: TGTGCCAGCAGCCCCTACCCCCGTAGGGCCTACGAGCAGTACGTC. Protein product: CASSPYPRRAYEQYV.

This clonotype was counted between two and nine times. This chain joins TRBV5-1 and TRBJ1-1; 8 bases align to TRBD1. CDR1 is SGHRS, CDR2 YFSETQ, per germline. The CDR3 covers 15 residues. V lost 4 bases, J lost 5 bases, and 10 bases stayed unmatched. DNA of the CDR3: TGCGCCAGCAGCGCGACAGGGGAAGGAGGGACTGAAGCTTTCTTT. It translates to CASSATGEGGTEAFF.

The chain joins TRBV4-1 to TRBJ2-1, with D possibly being TRBD2 (6 bases). The V gene's germline CDR1 is MGHRA and CDR2 YSYEKL. The CDR3 contains 14 residues. V lost 0 bases, J lost 10 bases, and 13 bases lay in between. CDR3 residues: CASSQDGGTGEQFF. The CDR3 DNA reads as TGCGCCAGCAGCCAAGATGGGGGGACGGGAGAGCAGTTCTTC.

Only a few counts were recorded for this clonotype. CDR3 nucleotide sequence: TGCGCCAGCAGCCAAGCCCCCGCGGGGGGGCGTTTGGCCCAGTACTTC. Protein sequence: CASSQAPAGGRLAQYF. The rearrangement joins TRBV4-1 to TRBJ2-5; 9 bases are a match to TRBD2. The CDR3 has 16 amino acids. Germline-derived CDR1 and CDR2 are MGHRA and YSYEKL. V trimming: 1 base; J trimming: 9 bases; junction bases outside the gene matches: 12.

This sequence joins TRBV29-1 and TRBJ2-7; possible D gene TRBD1, 6 bases. Trimming removed 6 bases from V and 2 bases from J, with 14 bases in between. CDR1 is SQVTM, CDR2 ANQGSEA, per germline. The CDR3 is made up of 13 amino acids. The CDR3 loop is CSVSTTGPYEQYV. The CDR3 bases are TGCAGCGTCTCAACTACAGGGCCCTACGAGCAGTACGTC.

This sequence joins TRBV18 and TRBJ2-5; possibly TRBD1 for D (5 bases). Trimming cost V 3 bases and J 5 bases, with 16 bases left between them. The germline V gene encodes CDR1 KGHSH and CDR2 LQKENI. The CDR3 spans 15 residues. CDR3 DNA: TGTGCCAGCTCACCGGCGCCTGATTACAGGGAGACCCAGTACTTC. Translated: CASSPAPDYRETQYF.

This clonotype was seen a few times. The rearrangement joins TRBV7-9 to TRBJ2-3, with 8 bases fitting TRBD1. CDR3 length: 15 residues. Trimming at V came to 5 bases and at J to 6 bases, leaving 10 bases not matched to a gene. Per germline, CDR1 SEHNR and CDR2 FQNEAQ (reference sequence). CDR3 sequence reads: CASSAWDRTSDTQYF. The CDR3 DNA is TGTGCCAGCAGCGCCTGGGACAGGACAAGCGATACGCAGTATTTT.

This clonotype was seen a few times. This chain links TRBV24-1 with TRBJ2-3; 7 bases are shared with TRBD1. Germline loops: CDR1 KGHDR, CDR2 SFDVKD. This CDR3 contains 16 residues. The V segment lost 4 bases and the J segment 5 bases; nucleotides outside the gene matches: 11. CDR3 in amino acids: CATSDAWDSPEDTQYF. CDR3 DNA sequence: TGTGCCACCAGTGACGCGTGGGACAGCCCGGAAGATACGCAGTATTTT.

In its sample, this clonotype was seen many times. The chain recombines TRBV6-1 with TRBJ1-1, with D tentatively TRBD1 (5 bases). Germline V gene sequence: CDR1 MNHNS, CDR2 SASEGT. V was trimmed by 6 bases and J by 8 bases, leaving 10 bases between them. This CDR3 spans 11 amino acids. The CDR3 DNA sequence: TGTGCCAGCAGAGTAGGGACGGAAGCTTTCTTT. It translates to CASRVGTEAFF.

The chain has TRBV20-1 and TRBJ1-5; 7 bases are a match to TRBD1. The CDR3 is made up of 15 amino acids. J gave up 5 bases and V 0 bases, and 7 bases lay outside the gene matches. Looked up from germline, CDR1 is DFQATT and CDR2 is SNEGSKA (reference sequence). CDR3 amino acids: CSAREWLQGHQPQHF. CDR3 sequence (DNA): TGCAGTGCTAGAGAATGGTTACAGGGGCATCAGCCCCAGCATTTT.

The chain joins TRBV6-2 or TRBV6-3 to TRBJ2-7, with TRBD1 as a possible D gene (6 bases). This CDR3 has 17 amino acids. The V gene's germline CDR1 is MNHEY and CDR2 SVGEGT. Trimming took 7 bases from V and 6 from J, leaving 28 bases between them. The CDR3 reads CASTNRLGGSLQGEQYF. In DNA, the CDR3 is TGTGCCAGCACCAACCGGTTAGGCGGTAGCCTACAGGGCGAGCAGTACTTC.

This clonotype was counted a few times. This chain connects TRBV12-3 or TRBV12-4 to TRBJ1-5, with D unclear. The CDR3 is 15 residues long. V lost 3 bases, J lost 0 bases, and 9 bases lay in between. The CDR3 DNA is TGTGCCAGCAGTTTCCATAGCCTTAGCAATCAGCCCCAGCATTTT. This encodes CASSFHSLSNQPQHF.

A few counts support this clonotype. The chain carries TRBV5-1 and TRBJ1-4, with D possibly TRBD1 on 5 matching bases. The CDR3 has 16 residues. With 4 bases removed from V and 0 bases from J, the gap between germline ends came to 13 bases. Per the germline V gene, CDR1 is SGHRS and CDR2 is YFSETQ. Here the CDR3 reads CASSRDVSPTNEKLFF. CDR3 in DNA: TGCGCCAGCAGCCGGGACGTCTCCCCAACTAATGAAAAACTGTTTTTT.

This clonotype was observed a few times. The V and J genes are TRBV5-1 and TRBJ1-6; no clear D gene. Germline CDR1 SGHRS, CDR2 YFSETQ. V dropped 4 bases and J dropped 5 bases, with 19 bases sitting between them. The CDR3 covers 17 residues. The CDR3 DNA follows: TGCGCCAGCAGCCTCGTCCCAACGGGCGGAAATAATTCACCCCTCCACTTT. This gives the protein CASSLVPTGGNNSPLHF.

This chain uses TRBV7-9 with TRBJ1-2; D perhaps matches TRBD1 (6 bases). Trimming pared 5 bases from V and 5 bases from J, leaving 18 bases between. Germline V gives CDR1 SEHNR, CDR2 FQNEAQ (reference sequence). The CDR3 sequence is 15 residues long. CDR3 in amino acids: CASSPTSGGGYGYTF. The CDR3 DNA sequence: TGTGCCAGCAGCCCAACATCCGGGGGCGGGTATGGCTACACCTTC.

This rearrangement joins TRBV29-1 to TRBJ2-2; 10 nucleotides align to TRBD1. There are 15 residues in the CDR3. V dropped 0 bases and J dropped 6; count of bases not matched to a gene: 4. Germline-derived CDR1 and CDR2 are SQVTM and ANQGSEA. The CDR3 reads CSVEEGTGAAGELFF. For the CDR3, the DNA is TGCAGCGTTGAAGAAGGGACAGGGGCGGCCGGGGAGCTGTTTTTT.

This clonotype has only a few counts. The chain is built from TRBV7-9 and TRBJ2-4; weak D call: TRBD1 (5 bases). The CDR3 is made up of 15 amino acids. Trimming shortened V by 2 bases and J by 8 bases, and 16 bases separated the two germline ends. Germline V gene lookup returns CDR1 SEHNR and CDR2 FQNEAQ (reference sequence). The CDR3 bases are TGTGCCAGCAGCTTATATCAGGGAATTGGCGACATTCAGTACTTC. Protein product: CASSLYQGIGDIQYF.

The chain couples TRBV4-1 to TRBJ2-7; possible D gene TRBD1, 6 bases. Looked up from germline, CDR1 is MGHRA and CDR2 is YSYEKL. V gave up 3 bases and J gave up 6 bases, with 9 bases separating them. The CDR3 extends over 12 amino acids. This chain's CDR3 is CASSQAGVEQYF. CDR3 sequence (DNA): TGCGCCAGCAGCCAGGCAGGGGTCGAGCAGTACTTC.

The genes are TRBV5-1 and TRBJ1-1; tentatively, D is TRBD1 (5 bases). Germline V gene data show CDR1 as SGHRS and CDR2 as YFSETQ. Trimming removed 2 bases from V and 1 base from J, with 9 bases in between. The CDR3 totals 14 residues. CDR3 DNA sequence: TGCGCCAGCAGCTTCTATCAGGGGAACACTGAAGCTTTCTTT. This gives the protein CASSFYQGNTEAFF.